One and the same sample provided the 6 T cell receptor beta chains below, sequenced in a study of radiotherapy plus CTLA-4 blockade in lung cancer. Profiling relied on immunoSEQ multiplex PCR, and the TCRdb table lists in-frame clones only, not all of them. Among 130,000 or so clones, 85% to 90% were seen once, and the ten largest hold just under 7%. The sequenced sample was peripheral blood, obtained from a patient treated with radiotherapy plus ipilimumab. The source of these receptors is a human donor with non-small cell lung cancer that progressed on radiotherapy plus ipilimumab.

The chain carries TRBV5-1 and TRBJ2-3, with unresolved D. The CDR3 contains 12 residues. Germline CDR1 reads SGHRS; CDR2 reads YFSETQ. The V and J ends lost 4 bases and 5 bases respectively, with 8 bases between them. The CDR3 loop is CASSSSQDTQYF. The CDR3 nucleotides are TGCGCCAGCAGCAGCAGTCAAGATACGCAGTATTTT.

The gene calls are TRBV5-4 and TRBJ1-1; 9 bases match TRBD1. From germline, CDR1 is SGHNT and CDR2 YYREEE (reference sequence). The CDR3 length is 16 residues. The junction had 10 bases not matched to a gene; V was cut back by 3 bases and J by 4 bases. Here the CDR3 DNA reads TGTGCCAGCAGCTCCGGACAGGGGCGGTATGTCACTGAAGCTTTCTTT. Translated, it gives CASSSGQGRYVTEAFF.

This sequence joins TRBV7-3 and TRBJ2-3; 8 bases align to TRBD2. CDR1 is SGHTA and CDR2 is FQGTGA in the germline V gene. This CDR3 comprises 14 residues. The J segment lost 2 bases and the V segment lost 5 bases, leaving 3 bases of the junction unmatched. For the CDR3, the DNA is TGTGCCAGCAGCCCCGGACTAGCCACAGATACGCAGTATTTT. Protein product: CASSPGLATDTQYF.

The V call is TRBV7-3, the J call TRBJ2-1; D not certain. Germline V gene sequence: CDR1 SGHTA, CDR2 FQGTGA. V gave up 5 bases and J gave up 4 bases, with 9 bases separating them. There are 13 residues in the CDR3. The CDR3: CASSASAYNEQFF. The CDR3 DNA reads as TGTGCCAGCAGCGCATCAGCGTACAATGAGCAGTTCTTC.

This clone has just one count. The gene calls are TRBV7-3 and TRBJ2-3; the D gene is possibly TRBD2 (5 bases). V was shortened by 5 bases and J by 4 bases, with 16 bases between the two germline ends. Looked up from germline, CDR1 is SGHTA and CDR2 is FQGTGA. The CDR3 runs 15 residues. The CDR3 DNA reads as TGTGCCAGCAGCCCCCAGGCCGGGGAAGCAGATACGCAGTATTTT. It translates to CASSPQAGEADTQYF. Filled out from reference TRBV7-3 and TRBJ2-3, the complete variable domain reads GAGVSQTPSNKVTEKGKYVELRCDPISGHTALYWYRQSLGQGPEFLIYFQGTGAADDSGLPNDRFFAVRPEGSVSTLKIQRTERGDSAVYLCASSPQAGEADTQYFGPGTRLTVL.

The J gene is TRBJ2-7, the V gene TRBV6-5; D call uncertain. In germline, CDR1 is MNHEY, CDR2 SVGAGI. With 4 bases removed from V and 6 bases from J, the gap between germline ends came to 7 bases. The CDR3 totals 11 residues. CDR3 sequence reads: CASSSGSEQYF. In nucleotides, the CDR3 is TGTGCCAGCAGTTCTGGTAGCGAGCAGTACTTC.